This paragraph covers one T cell receptor beta chain sequence. It lacks a known antigen. There are no base qualities to consult, and no much larger clone falls within one base. The CDR3, from cysteine to phenylalanine, totals 13 residues. The sequence is cut down to CDR3 DNA, 39 bases in frame from base 1. From a lookup of the germline V gene (reference sequence), CDR1 and CDR2 are GTSNPN and SVGIG. The V end loses 5 bases and the J end loses 7 bases, and a stretch of 15 bases separates them. TCRbeta CDR3 regions were amplified from genomic DNA using the immunoSEQ Assay, a bias-controlled multiplex PCR. The paper's data handling went like this. The number of nucleated cells in each sample was estimated from the amplification of reference gene primers within the assay. To quantify the absolute abundance of each unique TCRbeta CDR3 rearrangement, sequence reads were collapsed and filtered. For each sample, productive Simpson clonality was calculated as the square root of Simpson's diversity index over productive rearrangements. TCRdb provides this immuneACCESS table in a form limited to in-frame rearrangements. Some clones are lacking; in checked studies, under half of them reflect an unresolved V gene, and why the rest are absent is not known. D and trimming come from the DNA, and the V and J calls and clone size come from that table. A total of tens of thousands of clones appear in this sample, 89% of them only once. Of the sample, around 10% falls within the top ten clones.

The sample originates from a study of blood T cell repertoires in COVID-19 (dated by TCRdb to the early 2020s). Context from the whole study: Samples from collaborators originated in the United States, Italy and Spain and spanned both the acute and convalescent phases of COVID-19. Sample metadata almost always included a de-identified subject ID, COVID-19 status, age in years and sex. A freely available public database, intended as a resource for researchers studying the immune response to SARS-CoV-2, is where the repertoires were released. The samples were drawn from the first 160 participants of the ongoing ImmuneRACE study and from some 1,300 subjects provided by 6 global collaborators. The prospective study material was composed of cDNA or gDNA derived from T cells, B-cell-depleted T cells, or PBMCs. The dataset comprised deeply sampled blood TCRbeta repertoires from subjects exposed to, actively infected with, or recovered from COVID-19. Where HLA class I and class II types were available, the types were taken from metadata supplied by the sample provider, not from assay-based typing.

Study-wide conclusions, independent of this receptor: The quantity of clinical and demographic metadata differed by source and by participant and was supplied without curation.

The collaborating institutions used their own protocols to collect whole blood in K2EDTA tubes. For TCRbeta analysis, collaborators shipped samples in one of three forms: frozen whole blood, isolated PBMCs, or DNA extracted from either of those sample types. This receptor was taken from a man between 70 and 80 years old with active or convalescent COVID-19. The V gene is TRBV30 and the J gene is TRBJ1-5; possibly the D gene is TRBD1, per 6 matching bases. Sequenced material: peripheral blood. CDR3 region: CAWHQGHGQPQHF. The DNA sequence is given as TGTGCCTGGCATCAGGGGCATGGGCAGCCCCAGCATTTT.